Listed here are 17 T cell receptor beta chains from one sample, sequenced in a study of early T cells in non-severe SARS-CoV-2 infection. Each CDR3 protein gets one entry after TCRdb re-called the 5' RACE reads with MiXCR. Of around 66,000 distinct CDR3 sequences detected, approximately 6.1% appear once; the ten largest clones hold under 4%. The sample in question was whole blood, obtained at baseline. The receptors here all came from an adult who was a healthcare worker with PCR-confirmed SARS-CoV-2 infection or an uninfected control (not recorded which).

The chain carries TRBV6-5 and TRBJ2-3, with D perhaps TRBD1 (5 bases). Looked up from germline, CDR1 is MNHEY and CDR2 is SVGAGI. Trimming left V 2 bases short and J 0 bases short, with 9 bases between. The CDR3 length is 15 residues. The CDR3 DNA sequence: TGTGCCAGCAGTTACGGGGCTGTCAGCACAGATACGCAGTATTTT. Protein product: CASSYGAVSTDTQYF.

Ten or more counts support this clonotype. This chain links TRBV4-1 with TRBJ1-1; D perhaps matches TRBD1 (6 bases). Germline V gives CDR1 MGHRA, CDR2 YSYEKL. Between the trimmed V and J ends, which lost 3 bases and 5 bases, there was a span of 16 bases. The CDR3 extends over 15 amino acids. The CDR3 protein is CASSQSLGRGTEAFF. The CDR3 DNA reads TGCGCCAGCAGCCAGTCTCTCGGAAGGGGGACTGAAGCTTTCTTT.

This clonotype was observed at least ten times. The V and J genes are TRBV5-1 and TRBJ2-1; TRBD2 matches at 9 bases. The CDR3 is made up of 14 amino acids. Trimming cost V 6 bases and J 7 bases; bases outside gene matches: 8. Germline lookup yields CDR1 SGHRS and CDR2 YFSETQ. CDR3 bases: TGCGCCAGCACAGCGGGAGGCCCTTGGAATGAGCAGTTCTTC. Translating gives CASTAGGPWNEQFF.

This clonotype was counted many times. The CDR3 sequence is CASSLGQRNNQPQHF. The CDR3 DNA is TGTGCCAGCAGCCTCGGACAGCGAAACAATCAGCCCCAGCATTTT. The chain joins TRBV6-1 to TRBJ1-5, with D perhaps matching TRBD1 (6 bases). Between the trimmed V and J ends, which lost 6 bases and 3 bases, there was a span of 15 bases. CDR3 length equals 15 residues. CDR1 and CDR2 (germline): MNHNS, SASEGT.

This clonotype was picked up many times. This chain uses TRBV7-3 with TRBJ2-7; 8 nucleotides agree with TRBD1. This CDR3 is built from 15 residues. CDR1 is SGHTA, CDR2 FQGTGA, per germline. With 6 bases clipped from V and 4 bases from J, the junction kept 11 bases outside the gene matches. CDR3 protein: CASSFGTGPVYEQYF. CDR3 DNA: TGTGCCAGCAGTTTCGGGACAGGCCCTGTGTACGAGCAGTACTTC.

This clonotype has a count of ten or more. CDR3 nucleotide sequence: TGTGCCAGCAGTTTATCTTGGGGTGGACTAGCGGGAGAGAGGAACACAGATACGCAGTATTTT. As protein: CASSLSWGGLAGERNTDTQYF. The J gene is TRBJ2-3, the V gene TRBV28; the match to TRBD2 covers 13 bases. The V gene end was trimmed by 1 base and the J gene end by 2 bases; junction bases not matched to a gene: 15. The CDR3 sequence is 21 residues long. CDR1 is MDHEN, CDR2 SYDVKM, per germline.

This clonotype turned up a few times. The chain is built from TRBV12-3 or TRBV12-4 and TRBJ2-7; 9 bases map to TRBD2. The CDR3 has 15 residues. With V trimmed by 6 bases and J by 3 bases, 9 bases remained unmatched. The CDR3 sequence: CASRPRGLADYEQYF. DNA for the CDR3: TGTGCCAGCAGGCCGCGGGGACTAGCAGACTACGAGCAGTACTTC.

The chain couples TRBV7-2 to TRBJ2-7; 8 bases fit TRBD2. The CDR3 length is 15 residues. Germline trimming cut 0 bases from V and 3 bases from J; bases unmatched to any gene: 4. Germline values: CDR1 SGHTA, CDR2 FQGNSA. The CDR3 reads CASSLAGGRSYEQYF. In DNA form, the CDR3 reads TGTGCCAGCAGCTTAGCAGGCGGGAGGAGCTACGAGCAGTACTTC.

This clonotype has a handful of counts. V is TRBV7-9 and J is TRBJ2-7; D unclear. The length of the CDR3 is 11 residues. Germline CDR1 and CDR2: SEHNR and FQNEAQ (reference sequence). Trimming took 5 bases from V and 2 from J, leaving 4 bases between them. The chain's CDR3 is CASSATYEQYF. The DNA of the CDR3 is TGTGCCAGCAGCGCTACCTACGAGCAGTACTTC. Together with reference TRBV7-9 and TRBJ2-7, the CDR3 gives the full variable domain: DTGVSQNPRHKITKRGQNVTFRCDPISEHNRLYWYRQTLGQGPEFLTYFQNEAQLEKSRLLSDRFSAERPKGSFSTLEIQRTEQGDSAMYLCASSATYEQYFGPGTRLTVT.

This clonotype was observed a few times. For the CDR3, the DNA is TGTGCCAGCAGGAGCGTTTCAACTAATGAAAAACTGTTTTTT. It translates to CASRSVSTNEKLFF. The chain uses TRBV2 and TRBJ1-4; no definite D call. The germline gives CDR1 SNHLY, CDR2 FYNNEI. The CDR3 loop spans 14 amino acids. V dropped 6 bases and J dropped 0 bases, with 8 bases sitting between them.

Many counts were recorded for this clonotype. This chain links TRBV10-1 with TRBJ2-1; tentative D call: TRBD2 (5 bases). Trimming removed 10 bases at V and 14 bases at J, with 18 bases between. Germline CDR1 and CDR2: WNHNN and SYGVQD (reference sequence). The CDR3 consists of 11 residues. This chain's CDR3 is CATPMKTTEFF. The CDR3 DNA follows: TGCGCCACCCCAATGAAGACTACTGAGTTCTTC.

This chain joins TRBV7-8 and TRBJ2-4; tentative D call: TRBD1 (6 bases). V lost 2 bases to trimming and J lost 1 base, with 9 bases between them. CDR1 is SGHVS and CDR2 is FQNEAQ in the germline V gene. There are 15 residues in the CDR3. The CDR3 reads CASSLTGSAKNIQYF. The CDR3 nucleotides read TGTGCCAGCAGCTTAACAGGGAGTGCCAAAAACATTCAGTACTTC. The entire variable domain, with the rest obtained from reference TRBV7-8 and TRBJ2-4, is as follows: GAGVSQSPRYKVAKRGQDVALRCDPISGHVSLFWYQQALGQGPEFLTYFQNEAQLDKSGLPSDRFFAERPEGSVSTLKIQRTQQEDSAVYLCASSLTGSAKNIQYFGAGTRLSVL.

Ten or more counts support this clonotype. The chain combines TRBV20-1 with TRBJ1-5, with 9 nucleotides matching TRBD1. Germline CDR1 and CDR2: DFQATT and SNEGSKA (reference sequence). With 5 bases clipped from V and 0 bases from J, the junction kept 5 bases outside the gene matches. CDR3 length equals 15 residues. The CDR3 DNA follows: TGCAGTGCTGCGACAGGGGGATATAGCAATCAGCCCCAGCATTTT. This encodes CSAATGGYSNQPQHF.

V usage is TRBV7-8 and J usage is TRBJ2-1, with D possibly being TRBD2 (5 bases). The V gene lost 1 base and the J gene lost 12 bases, with 13 bases spanning the gap. The CDR3 runs to 13 residues. In germline, CDR1 is SGHVS, CDR2 FQNEAQ. CDR3 protein: CASSLDQSRGQFF. CDR3 in DNA: TGTGCCAGCAGCTTAGATCAGAGCCGGGGGCAGTTCTTC.

This clonotype was picked up a small number of times. This chain connects TRBV28 to TRBJ2-7; the match to TRBD1 covers 8 bases. J lost 0 bases, V lost 4 bases, and 23 bases had no gene match. From germline, CDR1 is MDHEN and CDR2 SYDVKM. CDR3 size: 21 residues. CDR3 region: CASSSPASYFSGQGISYEQYF. CDR3 DNA: TGTGCCAGCAGTTCCCCCGCCTCTTACTTCTCAGGACAGGGAATCTCCTACGAGCAGTACTTC.

The table lists this clonotype with many counts. V gene TRBV7-2 combines with J gene TRBJ1-1; no clear D gene. The CDR3 is 15 residues long. Germline V lookup: CDR1 SGHTA, CDR2 FQGNSA. V was trimmed by 2 bases and J by 0 bases, leaving 10 bases between them. CDR3 loop: CASSLHRNLNTEAFF. The CDR3, as DNA: TGTGCCAGCAGCTTACACCGTAACTTGAACACTGAAGCTTTCTTT.

This clonotype was observed a few times. This chain uses TRBV6-1 with TRBJ2-2; 12 bases line up with TRBD1. The junction had 11 bases not matched to a gene; V was cut back by 8 bases and J by 7 bases. CDR3 length: 16 residues. Germline V gene lookup returns CDR1 MNHNS and CDR2 SASEGT. Written as DNA, the CDR3 is TGTGCCAGCCCAAAGGGGACAGGGGGCCCAAGCGGGGAGCTGTTTTTT. Its protein product is CASPKGTGGPSGELFF.